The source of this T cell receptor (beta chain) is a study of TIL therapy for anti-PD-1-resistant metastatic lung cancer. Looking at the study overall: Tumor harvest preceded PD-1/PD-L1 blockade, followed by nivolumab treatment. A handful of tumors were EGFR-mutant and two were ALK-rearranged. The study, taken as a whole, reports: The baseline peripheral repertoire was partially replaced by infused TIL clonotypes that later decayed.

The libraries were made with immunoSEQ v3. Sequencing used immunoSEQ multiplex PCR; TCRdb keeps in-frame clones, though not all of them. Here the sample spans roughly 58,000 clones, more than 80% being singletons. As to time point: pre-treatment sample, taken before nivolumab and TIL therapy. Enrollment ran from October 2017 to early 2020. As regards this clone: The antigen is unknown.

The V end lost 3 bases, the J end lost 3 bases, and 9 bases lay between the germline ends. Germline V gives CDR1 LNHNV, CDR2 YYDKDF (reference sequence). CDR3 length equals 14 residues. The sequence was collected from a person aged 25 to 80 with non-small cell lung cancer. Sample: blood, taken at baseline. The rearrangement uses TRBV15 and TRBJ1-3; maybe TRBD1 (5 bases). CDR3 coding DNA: TGTGCCACCAGCAGTGGGACGGTTGGAAACACCATATATTTT. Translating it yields CATSSGTVGNTIYF. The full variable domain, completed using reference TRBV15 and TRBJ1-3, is DAMVIQNPRYQVTQFGKPVTLSCSQTLNHNVMYWYQQKSSQAPKLLFHYYDKDFNNEADTPDNFQSRRPNTSFCFLDIRSPGLGDTAMYLCATSSGTVGNTIYFGEGSWLTVV.